This T cell receptor (beta chain) stems from a study of blood T cell repertoires in COVID-19. Study as a whole: Some COVID-19 samples were acute and others convalescent; all came from the United States, Italy and Spain.

The CDR3 extends over 14 amino acids. The J segment lost 2 bases and the V segment lost 5 bases, leaving 4 bases of the junction unmatched. The germline V gene encodes CDR1 SGHNT and CDR2 YENEEA. The authors' processing: Estimation of nucleated cell counts was performed using reference gene primer amplification. Profiled with immunoSEQ multiplex PCR; TCRdb holds only in-frame clones, not every one. That table is the source of V, J and clone size, and D and trimming were worked out from the DNA. The sample carries approximately 20,000 clones, 80% to 90% recorded once. Sequencing used peripheral blood. The rearrangement joins TRBV11-3 to TRBJ1-1; 8 bases match TRBD1. This clonotype was sampled from a human donor with active COVID-19. The donor label of this sample is uncertain. CDR3 nucleotide sequence: TGTGCCAGCAGCGAGGACAGGGTTAACACTGAAGCTTTCTTT. Its protein is CASSEDRVNTEAFF.